This T cell receptor (beta chain) comes out of a study of shared clonotypes between healthy human individuals (TCRdb year 2020). About the study as a whole: The cohort included a few men and a couple of women between 18 and 49 years of age. Per donor, three plates each were used for CD4 naive and CD4 memory, two for CD8 naive, and one for CD8 memory. To estimate repertoire size and how much clonotype sharing occurs between individuals, the study deeply sequenced the blood TCR repertoires of five healthy adults. Different laboratories and diverse techniques were used to prepare libraries and sequence TCR repertoires, to increase sequencing depth and limit assay-specific biases. Leukapheresis yielded between about 0.9 and 10 billion PBMCs per donor. General conclusions and limits of the study: Higher generation probabilities were observed for clonotypes shared by all four sorted-subset donors than for non-shared clonotypes. Because the study included a small number of donors, the genetic and exposure-history diversity represented was limited. Pairwise subsampling led to the expectation that sequencing depth would affect the degree of clonotype sharing among donors. Across a handful of donors, approximately 4.6% of naive CD4, more than 3% of naive CD8, under 2.5% of memory CD4, and roughly 0.41% of memory CD8 clonotypes were shared. Even with the large sequencing depth, rarefaction of the sorted-subset datasets indicated that sequencing was incomplete. Naive subsets generally had larger estimated clonotype richness than memory subsets did. Sampling was restricted to blood, and TCR repertoires in tissues likely differ from the TCR repertoires found in blood.

Using the deep immunoSEQ assay, TCR CDR3 regions were amplified from genomic DNA by multiplex PCR. Genomic DNA extracted from each cell subset was distributed evenly over all wells of several immunoSEQ 96-well plates, and each plate served as one replicate. For sorted subsets, roughly 190 ng of genomic DNA, equivalent to 25,000 to 35,000 T cell genomes, went into each replicate PCR. Purified libraries were measured with a Qubit 3.0 fluorometer, size-checked on a Bioanalyzer 2100, and measured again with the KAPA Library Quantification kit. A separate single-read 150-cycle Illumina NextSeq 550 flow cell was used to sequence each immunoSEQ 96-well plate. On the study's bioinformatics: Because only junctional sequences without quality scores were contained in the immunoSEQ output, filtering matching that applied to full-length reads could not be performed. Sequences were annotated with PyIR, a Python wrapper for IgBLAST v1.9, and V/J genes and CDR3 were assigned using IMGT germline references. Any read was removed if the V/J assignment was weak (E-value above 1e-6), the CDR3 was missing, or the read contained stop codons, out-of-frame junctions, or ambiguous translated residues. A V3J clonotype was defined by an identical inferred V gene, J gene, and CDR3 amino acid sequence. Percentage overlap between repertoires was computed as shared unique clonotypes divided by the size of the smaller repertoire. Three approaches were used to assess repertoire richness: RTK rarefaction, the Chao1 estimator, and Recon v2.1 estimates of unobserved clonotypes. OLGA was used to compute generation probabilities for all TCRbeta clonotypes that the gDNA method yielded from a handful of donors. TCRdb stores this immuneACCESS table with in-frame sequences only. Part of the clones is absent; in the studies checked, under half of the shortfall reflects unresolved V genes, and no reason is known for the rest. D and trimming come from the DNA, and the V and J calls and clone size come from that table. This sample comprises 2 million to 2.5 million clones, just under 95% of them detected only once. The ten top clones hold approximately 0.4% of the sample.

Here V drops 5 bases and J drops 8 bases, and the junction holds 8 bases not matched to any gene. The CDR3 goes from the cysteine to the phenylalanine over 13 residues. The only DNA kept is the CDR3, 39 bases in frame from the first base. From a lookup of the germline V gene, CDR1 and CDR2 are SQVTM and ANQGSEA. With regard to this clone: It has no known antigen specificity. Qualities for individual bases were not recorded, and no much larger clone is one base off.

Donors were healthy HIV-negative adults with no recently reported acute infections or vaccinations. All donors were Caucasian adults living in Nashville, Tennessee, USA. CD4+ T cells were enriched by magnetic negative selection; naive cells were then positively selected on CD45RA, and the negative fraction formed the memory subset. After blood collection by leukapheresis, PBMCs were isolated using Ficoll-Histopaque density gradient centrifugation and then cryopreserved in the vapor phase of liquid nitrogen. Purity and quantity of every magnetically sorted T cell population were checked by analytical flow cytometry. Each sorted fraction had its genomic DNA isolated and then quantified by UV absorbance on a Nanodrop 2000c.

Sequencing was done on a sample of naive CD4+ T cells from PBMCs. The meaning of the sample's cell subset or site label: CD45RA+ positively selected. The sequence came from a man younger than 35 in good health. Some clones in this sample may be carry-over from other donors' samples. The V and J segments used are TRBV29-1 and TRBJ2-1, with 8 bases matching TRBD1. The DNA sequence is given as TGCAGCGTTCTGGTACAGGGGGTTTATGAGCAGTTCTTC. Its translation reads: CSVLVQGVYEQFF.